The T cell receptor (beta chain) under discussion was sequenced for a study of blood T cell repertoires in COVID-19. Study information: Samples taken during acute and convalescent COVID-19 were collected in the United States, Italy and Spain.

Sequencing was performed with immunoSEQ multiplex PCR; in TCRdb, only in-frame clones are kept and a portion is missing. The sample contains about 250,000 clones, over 75% of which appear only once. Each recovered donor of Cohort 3 presented with two negative PCRs, clearance, or symptom resolution. Trimming took 3 bases from V and 7 from J; bases not matched to a gene: 8. CDR3 length equals 14 residues. From germline, CDR1 is SNHLY and CDR2 FYNNEI. The TCR comes from a man between 18 and 35 years old who had recovered from COVID-19. The material sequenced was PBMCs or T cells enriched from blood (not recorded which). The J gene is TRBJ2-5, the V gene TRBV2; 7 bases match TRBD1. The CDR3 region has the DNA TGTGCCAGCAGTGAGAGAGGGGGCGCGGGGACCCAGTACTTC. Amino acids: CASSERGGAGTQYF.